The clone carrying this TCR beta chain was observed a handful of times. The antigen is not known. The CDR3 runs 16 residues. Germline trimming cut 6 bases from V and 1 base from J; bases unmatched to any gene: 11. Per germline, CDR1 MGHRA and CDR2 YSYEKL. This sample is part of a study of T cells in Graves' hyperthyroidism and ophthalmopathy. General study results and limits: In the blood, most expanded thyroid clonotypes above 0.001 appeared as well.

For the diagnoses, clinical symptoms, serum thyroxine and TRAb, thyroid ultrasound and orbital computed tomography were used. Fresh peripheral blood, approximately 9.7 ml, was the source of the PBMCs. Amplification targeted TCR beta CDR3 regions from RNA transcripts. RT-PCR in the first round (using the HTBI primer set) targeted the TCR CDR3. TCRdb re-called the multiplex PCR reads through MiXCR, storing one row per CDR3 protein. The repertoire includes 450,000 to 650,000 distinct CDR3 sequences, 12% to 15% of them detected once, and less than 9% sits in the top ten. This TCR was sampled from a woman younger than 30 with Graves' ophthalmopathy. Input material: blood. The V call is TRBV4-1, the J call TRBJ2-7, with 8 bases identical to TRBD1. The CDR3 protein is CASSPRDRWVSYEQYF. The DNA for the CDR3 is TGCGCCAGCAGTCCAAGGGACAGGTGGGTGTCCTACGAGCAGTACTTC.